This T cell receptor (beta chain) was documented in a study of blood T cells in healthy people across ages. Germline V gene data show CDR1 as SGHTA and CDR2 as FQGTGA. This CDR3 is 16 amino acids long. This clonotype was observed a handful of times. Primers used in a second PCR of roughly 7 to 12 cycles were a sample-barcoded 5' primer and a J-beta primer mix. TCRdb reanalysed the 5' RACE reads using MiXCR and keeps one entry per CDR3 protein. The sample holds about 630,000 distinct CDR3 sequences, around 20% seen once. The clonotype originates from a man between 65 and 85 years old in good health. Sequencing was done on a sample of blood. This chain joins TRBV7-3 and TRBJ2-5, with D possibly being TRBD2 (6 bases). The assigned J gene may be wrong: the sequence end matches TRBJ2-1 better. The CDR3 here is CASSLKVGTLYNEQFF. The CDR3 coding sequence is TGTGCCAGCAGCTTAAAGGTCGGGACTCTGTACAATGAGCAGTTCTTC.